The 2 T cell receptor beta chains below all came from one sample that was sequenced in a study of OX40 agonist ivuxolimab in advanced cancers. Clones were read by immunoSEQ multiplex PCR, and TCRdb kept only the in-frame ones, dropping some. Among some 49,000 clones listed, about 88% were seen once. The sample here was CD4+ or CD8+ T cells sorted from blood, taken in a trial of the OX40 agonist ivuxolimab. All receptors derive from an adult with an advanced solid tumor such as melanoma, head and neck, liver or kidney cancer.

The chain employs TRBV6-5 and TRBJ1-5, with TRBD1 matching 7 bases. The trim removed 2 bases at V and 6 bases at J, leaving 1 base unmatched. This CDR3 region has 13 residues. From germline, CDR1 is MNHEY and CDR2 SVGAGI. CDR3 loop: CASSYDRVQPQHF. The CDR3 DNA follows: TGTGCCAGCAGTTACGACAGGGTTCAGCCCCAGCATTTT.

The table lists this clone with a count of one. The chain is built from TRBV28 and TRBJ2-5, with 13 positions matching TRBD2. Germline CDR1 is MDHEN and CDR2 is SYDVKM. The CDR3 length is 16 residues. J was trimmed by 2 bases and V by 4 bases; bases with no gene match: 4. The CDR3 sequence is CASSSTGLAGQETQYF. CDR3 nucleotide sequence: TGTGCCAGCAGTTCCACGGGACTAGCGGGGCAAGAGACCCAGTACTTC.